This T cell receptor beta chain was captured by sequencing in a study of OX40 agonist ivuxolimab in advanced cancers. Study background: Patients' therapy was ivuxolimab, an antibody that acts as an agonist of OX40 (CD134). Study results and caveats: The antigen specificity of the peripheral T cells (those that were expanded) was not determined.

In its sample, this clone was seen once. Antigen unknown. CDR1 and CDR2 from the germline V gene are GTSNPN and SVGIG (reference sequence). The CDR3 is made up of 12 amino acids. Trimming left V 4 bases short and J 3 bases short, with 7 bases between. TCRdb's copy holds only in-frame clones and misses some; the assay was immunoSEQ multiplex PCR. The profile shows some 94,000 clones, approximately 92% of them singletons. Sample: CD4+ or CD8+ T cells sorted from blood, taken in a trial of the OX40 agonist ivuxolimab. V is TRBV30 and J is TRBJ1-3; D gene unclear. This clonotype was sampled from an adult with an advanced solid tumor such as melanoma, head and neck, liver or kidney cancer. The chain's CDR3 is CAWKGGGNTIYF. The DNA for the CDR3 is TGTGCCTGGAAAGGAGGTGGAAACACCATATATTTT.